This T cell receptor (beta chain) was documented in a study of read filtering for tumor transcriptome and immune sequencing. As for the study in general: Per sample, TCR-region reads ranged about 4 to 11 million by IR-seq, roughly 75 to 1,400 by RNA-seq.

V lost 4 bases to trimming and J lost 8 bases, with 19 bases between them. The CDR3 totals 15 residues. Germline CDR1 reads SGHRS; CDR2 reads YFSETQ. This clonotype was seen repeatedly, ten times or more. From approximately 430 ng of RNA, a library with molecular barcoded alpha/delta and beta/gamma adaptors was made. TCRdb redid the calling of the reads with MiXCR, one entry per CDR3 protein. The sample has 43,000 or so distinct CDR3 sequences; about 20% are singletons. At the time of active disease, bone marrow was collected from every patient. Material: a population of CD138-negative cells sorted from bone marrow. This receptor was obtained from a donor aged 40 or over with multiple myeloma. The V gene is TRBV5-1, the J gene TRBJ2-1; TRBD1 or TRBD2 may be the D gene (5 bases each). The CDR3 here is CASSPGTLGGYEQFF. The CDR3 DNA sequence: TGCGCCAGCAGCCCCGGCACCCTTGGGGGTTATGAGCAGTTCTTC.